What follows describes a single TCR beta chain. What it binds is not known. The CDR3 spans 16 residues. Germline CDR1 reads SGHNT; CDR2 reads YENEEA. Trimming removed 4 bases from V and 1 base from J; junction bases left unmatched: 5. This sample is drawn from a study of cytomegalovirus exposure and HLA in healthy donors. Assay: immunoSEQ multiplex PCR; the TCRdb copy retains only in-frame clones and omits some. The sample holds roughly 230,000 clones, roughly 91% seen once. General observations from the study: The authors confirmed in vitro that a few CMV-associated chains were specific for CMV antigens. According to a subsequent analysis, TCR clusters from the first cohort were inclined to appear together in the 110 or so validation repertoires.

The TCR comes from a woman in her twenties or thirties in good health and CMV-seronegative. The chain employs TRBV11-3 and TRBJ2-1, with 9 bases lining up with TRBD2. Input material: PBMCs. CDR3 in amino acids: CASSYTLAGSYNEQFF. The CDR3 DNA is TGTGCCAGCAGCTATACTCTAGCGGGGTCCTACAATGAGCAGTTCTTC. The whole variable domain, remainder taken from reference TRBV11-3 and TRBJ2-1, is EAGVVQSPRYKIIEKKQPVAFWCNPISGHNTLYWYLQNLGQGPELLIRYENEEAVDDSQLPKDRFSAERLKGVDSTLKIQPAELGDSAVYLCASSYTLAGSYNEQFFGPGTRLTVL.